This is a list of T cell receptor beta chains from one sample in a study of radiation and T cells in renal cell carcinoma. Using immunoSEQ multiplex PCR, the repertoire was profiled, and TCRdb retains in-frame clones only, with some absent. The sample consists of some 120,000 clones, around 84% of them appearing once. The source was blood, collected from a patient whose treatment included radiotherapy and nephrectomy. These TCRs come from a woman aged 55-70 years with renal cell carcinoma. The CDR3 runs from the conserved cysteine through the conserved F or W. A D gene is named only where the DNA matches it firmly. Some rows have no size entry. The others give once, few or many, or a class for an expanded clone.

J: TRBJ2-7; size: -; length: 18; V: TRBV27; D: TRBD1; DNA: TGTGCCAGCAGTTTGGGACAGGGAAAGGTTTTCTCCTACTACGAGCAGTACTTC; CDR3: CASSLGQGKVFSYYEQYF
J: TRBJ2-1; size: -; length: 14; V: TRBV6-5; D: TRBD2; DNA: TGTGCCAGCAGACGGACTAGCGACAACAATGAGCAGTTCTTC; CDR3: CASRRTSDNNEQFF
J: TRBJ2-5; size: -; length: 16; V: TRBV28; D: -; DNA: TGTGCCAGCAGTTTACGTTCAGGGGGGCGGATCGAGACCCAGTACTTC; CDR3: CASSLRSGGRIETQYF
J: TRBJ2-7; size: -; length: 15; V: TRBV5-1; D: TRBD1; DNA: TGCGCCAGCAGCTTGGAAGTCAGGGGGAGCTACGAGCAGTACTTC; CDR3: CASSLEVRGSYEQYF
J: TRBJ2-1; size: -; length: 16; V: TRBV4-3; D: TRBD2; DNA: TGCGCCAGCAGCCGGGAACTAGCGGGAGGGACCAATGAGCAGTTCTTC; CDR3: CASSRELAGGTNEQFF
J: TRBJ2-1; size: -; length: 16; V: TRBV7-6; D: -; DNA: TGTGCCAGCAGCGAGTCGGTTGGGCGCTCCTACAATGAGCAGTTCTTC; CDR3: CASSESVGRSYNEQFF
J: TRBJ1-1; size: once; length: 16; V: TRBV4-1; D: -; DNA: TGCGCCAGCAGCCACTCTCCCAGGCAGCGTAATTCTGAAGCTTTCTTT; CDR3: CASSHSPRQRNSEAFF
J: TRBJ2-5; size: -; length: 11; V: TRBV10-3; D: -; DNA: TGTGCCATCGGTCCGGGAGAGACCCAGTACTTC; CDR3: CAIGPGETQYF
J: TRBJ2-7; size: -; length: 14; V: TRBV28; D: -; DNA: TGTGCCAGCAGCATCCGGCCCCCGGGGGTCGAGCAGTACTTC; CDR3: CASSIRPPGVEQYF
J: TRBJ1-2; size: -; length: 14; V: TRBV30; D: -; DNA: TGTGCCTGGAGTGAGGACAGCGCTAACTATGGCTACACCTTC; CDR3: CAWSEDSANYGYTF
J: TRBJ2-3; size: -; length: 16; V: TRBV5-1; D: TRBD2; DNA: TGCGCCAGCAGCTTGGCTCCTAGCGGGGCGGTAGATACGCAGTATTTT; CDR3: CASSLAPSGAVDTQYF
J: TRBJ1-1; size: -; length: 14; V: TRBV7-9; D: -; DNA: TGTGCCAGCAGCTTTCAAGGGACCTTAATGGAAGCTTTCTTT; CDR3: CASSFQGTLMEAFF
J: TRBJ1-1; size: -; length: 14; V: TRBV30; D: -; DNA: TGTGCCTGGAACGCAGGGTTAGGGAACACTGAAGCTTTCTTT; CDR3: CAWNAGLGNTEAFF
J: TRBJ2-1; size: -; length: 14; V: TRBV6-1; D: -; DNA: TGTGCCAGCAGTGAGGGGGCTTCCTACAATGAGCAGTTCTTC; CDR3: CASSEGASYNEQFF
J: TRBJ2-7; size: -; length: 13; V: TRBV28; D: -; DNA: TGTGCCAGCAGGGTCAGGGGCGGCTACGAGCAGTACTTC; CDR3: CASRVRGGYEQYF
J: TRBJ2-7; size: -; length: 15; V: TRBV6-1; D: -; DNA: TGTGCCAGCAGTGAAATAGGGGAAAGCTCCTACGAGCAGTACTTC; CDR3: CASSEIGESSYEQYF
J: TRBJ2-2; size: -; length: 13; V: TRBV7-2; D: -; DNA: TGTGCCAGCAGCGGGCCGACGCCGGGGGAGCTGTTTTTT; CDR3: CASSGPTPGELFF
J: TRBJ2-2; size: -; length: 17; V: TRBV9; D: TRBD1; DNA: TGTGCCAGCAGCGTAGCAAAGGGACAGGGGACCACCGGGGAGCTGTTTTTT; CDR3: CASSVAKGQGTTGELFF
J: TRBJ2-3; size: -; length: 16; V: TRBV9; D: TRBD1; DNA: TGTGCCAGCAGCACAACCGGGACAGGGGGCGCAGATACGCAGTATTTT; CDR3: CASSTTGTGGADTQYF
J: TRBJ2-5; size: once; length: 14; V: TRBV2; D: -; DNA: TGTGCCAGCAGTCCCTTCGGGGGGCAGGAGACCCAGTACTTC; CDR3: CASSPFGGQETQYF
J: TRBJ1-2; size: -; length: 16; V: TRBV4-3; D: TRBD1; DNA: TGCGCCAGCAGCCAACAAACCGGGACAGTAAACTATGGCTACACCTTC; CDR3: CASSQQTGTVNYGYTF
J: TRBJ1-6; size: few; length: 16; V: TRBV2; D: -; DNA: TGTGCCAGCAGTGAAGGAGGAGGAGGGCTTAGCTCACCCCTCCACTTT; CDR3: CASSEGGGGLSSPLHF
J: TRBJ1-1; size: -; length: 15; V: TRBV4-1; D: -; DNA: TGCGCCAGCAGCCAAGTCGGGGCATTGAACACTGAAGCTTTCTTT; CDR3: CASSQVGALNTEAFF
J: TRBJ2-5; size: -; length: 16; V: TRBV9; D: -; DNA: TGTGCCAGCAGCGTAGCCAGGGTGGCCAGCCAAGAGACCCAGTACTTC; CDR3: CASSVARVASQETQYF
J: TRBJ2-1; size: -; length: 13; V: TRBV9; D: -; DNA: TGTGCCAGCAGCGTAGCTACCCACAATGAGCAGTTCTTC; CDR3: CASSVATHNEQFF
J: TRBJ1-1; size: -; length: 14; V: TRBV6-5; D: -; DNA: TGTGCCAGCAGCCGGAGAGGGGGGACGGCTGAAGCTTTCTTT; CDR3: CASSRRGGTAEAFF
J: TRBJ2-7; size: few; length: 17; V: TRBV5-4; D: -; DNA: TGTGCCAGCAGCTCACTCGGGGGAGGCGCCATCTCCTACGAGCAGTACTTC; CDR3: CASSSLGGGAISYEQYF
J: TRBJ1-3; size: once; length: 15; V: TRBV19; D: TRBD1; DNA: TGTGCCAGTAGTCCCAGGACAGGAACTGGAAACACCATATATTTT; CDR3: CASSPRTGTGNTIYF
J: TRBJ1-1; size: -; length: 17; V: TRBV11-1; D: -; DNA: TGTGCCAGCAGCTTAGGGGCAGCCGCCCGACTGAACACTGAAGCTTTCTTT; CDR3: CASSLGAAARLNTEAFF
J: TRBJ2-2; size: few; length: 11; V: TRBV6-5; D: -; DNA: TGTGCCAGCAGGAGACAGAAGGAGCTGTTTTTT; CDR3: CASRRQKELFF
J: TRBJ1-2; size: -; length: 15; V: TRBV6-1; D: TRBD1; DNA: TGTGCCAGCAGAGAGGACAGGGGGCGCAACTATGGCTACACCTTC; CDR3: CASREDRGRNYGYTF
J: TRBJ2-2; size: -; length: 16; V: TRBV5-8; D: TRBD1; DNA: TGTGCCAGCAGCTGGGACAGGGGCTATAACACCGGGGAGCTGTTTTTT; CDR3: CASSWDRGYNTGELFF
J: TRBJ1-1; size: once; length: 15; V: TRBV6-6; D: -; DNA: TGTGCCAGCAGACCCAGACTGCGGGCACTCCCCGCGGCTTTCTTT; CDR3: CASRPRLRALPAAFF
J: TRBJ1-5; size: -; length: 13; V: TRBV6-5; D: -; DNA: TGTGCCAGCAGCCAAGACAGAAATCAGCCCCAGCATTTT; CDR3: CASSQDRNQPQHF
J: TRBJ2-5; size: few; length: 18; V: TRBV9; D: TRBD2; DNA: TGTGCCAGCAGCGTAGGGCCTAGCGGAGCTACCATCCAAGAGACCCAGTACTTC; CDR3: CASSVGPSGATIQETQYF
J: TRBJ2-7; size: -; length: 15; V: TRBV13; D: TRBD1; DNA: TGTGCCAGCAGCTTAGGGGGACAGGTATCCTACGAGCAGTACTTC; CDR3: CASSLGGQVSYEQYF
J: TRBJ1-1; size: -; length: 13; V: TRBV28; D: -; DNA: TGTGCCAGCAGCCGGACAGCGAACACTGAAGCTTTCTTT; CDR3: CASSRTANTEAFF
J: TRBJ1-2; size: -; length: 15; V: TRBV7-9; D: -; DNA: TGTGCCAGCAGAACCTGGACAGATCCTTGGGGTGGCTACACCTTC; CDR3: CASRTWTDPWGGYTF
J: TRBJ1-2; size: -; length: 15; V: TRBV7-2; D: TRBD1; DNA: TGTGCCAGCAGCTTAGGGACAGGGGCCCACTATGGCTACACCTTC; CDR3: CASSLGTGAHYGYTF
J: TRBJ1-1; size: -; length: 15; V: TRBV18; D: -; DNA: TGTGCCAGCTCACCACCTGGGGAGGTGGACACTGAAGCTTTCTTT; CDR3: CASSPPGEVDTEAFF
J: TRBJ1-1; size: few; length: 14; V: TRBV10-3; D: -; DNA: TGTGCCATTAAAGAGGGACGCACCAACACTGAAGCTTTCTTT; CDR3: CAIKEGRTNTEAFF